The present entry profiles one TCR beta chain with its context. What it binds is not known. These data are taken from a study of OX40 agonist ivuxolimab in advanced cancers. Turning to the study itself: Three partial responders included one hepatocellular carcinoma patient and two cutaneous melanoma patients.

TCRdb's copy holds only in-frame clones and misses some; the assay was immunoSEQ multiplex PCR. The repertoire holds 90,000 to 100,000 clones, approximately 95% seen once, with just over 2% in the top ten. General study results and limits: In the 0.1 to 3.0 mg/kg range, CD4+ and CD8+ blood T cells had expanded clonally by week 6.

Patients who had autoimmune disease history or got systemic immunosuppression were left out. Per germline, CDR1 MGHDK and CDR2 SYGVNS. The V gene end was trimmed by 4 bases and the J gene end by 0 bases; junction bases not matched to a gene: 3. The CDR3 is made up of 16 amino acids. The clonotype originates from an adult with an advanced solid tumor such as melanoma, head and neck, liver or kidney cancer. The sequences come from CD4+ or CD8+ T cells sorted from blood, collected in a trial of the OX40 agonist ivuxolimab. The rearrangement links TRBV25-1 to TRBJ2-1, with TRBD1 matching over 10 bases. The CDR3 nucleotides are TGTGCCAGCAGTGGTGGGGACAGGGGCTCCTACAATGAGCAGTTCTTC. Its protein product is CASSGGDRGSYNEQFF. The whole variable domain, remainder taken from reference TRBV25-1 and TRBJ2-1, is EADIYQTPRYLVIGTGKKITLECSQTMGHDKMYWYQQDPGMELHLIHYSYGVNSTEKGDLSSESTVSRIRTEHFPLTLESARPSHTSQYLCASSGGDRGSYNEQFFGPGTRLTVL.